A single sample is the source of the 27 T cell receptor beta chains below, sequenced in a study of cytomegalovirus exposure and HLA in healthy donors. PCR was performed using 60 Vbeta and 13 Jbeta primers. TCRdb's table, derived via immunoSEQ multiplex PCR, lists solely in-frame clones and lacks some. Of approximately 110,000 clones listed, around 79% are singletons. Sequenced: PBMCs. The receptors were sampled from a woman aged 40 to 50 in good health and CMV-seronegative.

CDR3 residues: CASRFGVTRGAEAFF. CDR3 in DNA: TGTGCCAGCAGGTTCGGAGTGACTCGAGGAGCTGAAGCTTTCTTT. This chain joins TRBV5-4 and TRBJ1-1; D is undetermined. CDR3 length: 15 amino acids. With 5 bases removed from V and 6 bases from J, the gap between germline ends came to 20 bases. Germline values: CDR1 SGHNT, CDR2 YYREEE (reference sequence).

The CDR3 bases are TGTGCCAGCAGTTATGAGCCAGGGGATTCTTCCGGGGAGCTGTTTTTT. Protein product: CASSYEPGDSSGELFF. V is TRBV6-5 and J is TRBJ2-2; D may be TRBD1 (6 bases). Trimming took off 3 bases at V and 6 bases at J, with 17 bases between the two ends. This CDR3 comprises 16 residues. CDR1 and CDR2 (germline): MNHEY, SVGAGI.

The chain joins TRBV7-9 to TRBJ1-2; no reliable D call. V was clipped by 3 bases and J by 8 bases, with 13 bases between them. The CDR3 runs 13 residues. Germline CDR1 is SEHNR and CDR2 is FQNEAQ (reference sequence). The CDR3 bases are TGTGCCAGCAGCTTTGATAGGGCGGGCGGCTACACCTTC. This codes for CASSFDRAGGYTF.

V usage is TRBV9 and J usage is TRBJ1-5, with a weak D call TRBD1 (5 bases). This CDR3 contains 13 residues. V shed 0 bases and J shed 7 bases, with 8 bases lying between them. Germline V gene sequence: CDR1 SGDLS, CDR2 YYNGEE. In nucleotides, the CDR3 is TGTGCCAGCAGCGTAGCTGGGGGGCAGCCCCAGCATTTT. Amino acid sequence: CASSVAGGQPQHF.

This clone showed up just once. CDR3 sequence reads: CASSLIPGQGTNEQYF. In DNA, the CDR3 is TGTGCCAGCAGCCTAATACCGGGCCAAGGGACAAACGAGCAGTACTTC. The chain recombines TRBV28 with TRBJ2-7; tentatively, D is TRBD1 (6 bases). From germline, CDR1 is MDHEN and CDR2 SYDVKM. This CDR3 contains 16 residues. V was shortened by 6 bases and J by 5 bases, with 23 bases between the two germline ends.

The chain uses TRBV5-1 and TRBJ2-2; 10 nucleotides agree with TRBD1. V lost 5 bases to trimming and J lost 8 bases; unmatched junction nucleotides: 9. The CDR3 covers 15 residues. Germline-derived CDR1 and CDR2 are SGHRS and YFSETQ. DNA of the CDR3: TGCGCCAGCAGTCATGTGACAGGGGGCGATGGGGAGCTGTTTTTT. Translation: CASSHVTGGDGELFF.

This clone was detected only once. V is TRBV7-8 and J is TRBJ2-7; D gene unclear. V lost 5 bases and J lost 3, with 8 bases in between. This CDR3 comprises 12 residues. In germline, CDR1 is SGHVS, CDR2 FQNEAQ. CDR3 sequence reads: CASSPRSYEQYF. DNA for the CDR3: TGTGCCAGCAGCCCCCGCAGCTACGAGCAGTACTTC.

CDR3: CASSLTGGPSYYNEQFF. In DNA form, the CDR3 reads TGTGCCAGCAGTTTAACAGGGGGCCCCTCCTACTACAATGAGCAGTTCTTC. The chain links TRBV27 to TRBJ2-1; 9 bases map to TRBD1. Germline CDR1 is MNHEY and CDR2 is SMNVEV (reference sequence). The CDR3 sequence is 17 residues long. V shed 2 bases and J 3 bases; nucleotides not matched to a gene: 8.

The chain employs TRBV27 and TRBJ1-1, with D possibly being TRBD1 (6 bases). V was pared by 2 bases and J by 4 bases, with 8 bases between. The CDR3 is 13 amino acids. CDR1 and CDR2 (germline): MNHEY, SMNVEV (reference sequence). CDR3 sequence (DNA): TGTGCCAGCAGTTTACTAGGGGGCACTGAAGCTTTCTTT. Residues: CASSLLGGTEAFF.

The chain is built from TRBV6-6 and TRBJ1-3, with D unclear. The CDR3 totals 13 residues. Germline V lookup: CDR1 MNHNY, CDR2 SVGAGI (reference sequence). The V gene lost 7 bases and the J gene lost 0 bases, with 7 bases spanning the gap. The CDR3 spells CASKGGSGNTIYF. The CDR3 region has the DNA TGTGCCAGCAAAGGAGGCTCTGGAAACACCATATATTTT.

This rearrangement joins TRBV28 to TRBJ2-5; 7 bases match TRBD1. The J call may be wrong; the DNA end is better matched by TRBJ2-7. The germline V gene has CDR1 MDHEN and CDR2 SYDVKM. The CDR3 covers 13 residues. DNA for the CDR3: TGTGCCAGCAGCCCGGGACAGTTCTACGAGCAGTACTTC. Encoded protein: CASSPGQFYEQYF.

This clone came up once. This sample includes further DNA sequences coding for the same CDR3. The chain carries TRBV7-9 and TRBJ2-3; the match to TRBD2 covers 12 bases. The V gene's germline CDR1 is SEHNR and CDR2 FQNEAQ (reference sequence). The length of the CDR3 is 15 residues. V trimming: 5 bases; J trimming: 7 bases; junction bases outside the gene matches: 7. This CDR3 reads CASSPLAGGFNTQYF. In DNA, the CDR3 is TGTGCCAGCAGCCCTCTAGCGGGAGGGTTCAATACGCAGTATTTT.

This sequence joins TRBV2 and TRBJ2-5; 14 bases line up with TRBD2. The V gene end was trimmed by 5 bases and the J gene end by 14 bases; junction bases not matched to a gene: 13. The CDR3 is 15 amino acids. The germline V gene encodes CDR1 SNHLY and CDR2 FYNNEI. The CDR3 loop reads CASSTRTSGRLQGYF. CDR3 sequence (DNA): TGTGCCAGCAGTACTCGGACTAGCGGGAGGCTCCAGGGATACTTC. Filled out from reference TRBV2 and TRBJ2-5, the complete variable domain reads EPEVTQTPSHQVTQMGQEVILRCVPISNHLYFYWYRQILGQKVEFLVSFYNNEISEKSEIFDDQFSVERPDGSNFTLKIRSTKLEDSAMYFCASSTRTSGRLQGYFGPGTRLLVL.

The rearrangement uses TRBV6-5 and TRBJ1-2; possible D gene TRBD1, 5 bases. Germline lookup yields CDR1 MNHEY and CDR2 SVGAGI. Trimming removed 5 bases from V and 5 bases from J, with 9 bases in between. There are 12 residues in the CDR3. CDR3 bases: TGTGCCAGCAGTGAGGAGGGGTATGGCTACACCTTC. This gives the protein CASSEEGYGYTF.

The chain employs TRBV11-3 and TRBJ2-3; TRBD2 matches 12 bases. The CDR3 is 15 amino acids. Trimming at V came to 5 bases and at J to 8 bases, leaving 8 bases not matched to a gene. CDR1 is SGHNT, CDR2 YENEEA, per germline. The DNA for the CDR3 is TGTGCCAGCAGCCTAGCGGGAGGGCTTTCAGCTACGCAGTATTTT. This sequence encodes CASSLAGGLSATQYF.

The V and J genes are TRBV6-5 and TRBJ1-1, with TRBD1 matching over 8 bases. The CDR3 is made up of 13 amino acids. V dropped 5 bases and J dropped 9; count of bases not matched to a gene: 8. The V gene's germline CDR1 is MNHEY and CDR2 SVGAGI. CDR3 in DNA: TGTGCCAGCAGTAACGGACAGGGCGCCCAAGCTTTCTTT. Translating it yields CASSNGQGAQAFF.

This clone was seen a few times. V is TRBV29-1 and J is TRBJ2-5, with D possibly TRBD1 on 5 matching bases. Germline V gene data show CDR1 as SQVTM and CDR2 as ANQGSEA. CDR3 length: 13 amino acids. V was pared by 5 bases and J by 5 bases, with 15 bases between. This CDR3 reads CSVQYQKGETQYF. The CDR3, as DNA: TGCAGCGTTCAGTACCAAAAGGGGGAGACCCAGTACTTC.

The rearrangement uses TRBV2 and TRBJ2-3, with TRBD2 matching 8 bases. The V gene's germline CDR1 is SNHLY and CDR2 FYNNEI. The J segment lost 2 bases and the V segment lost 6 bases, leaving 7 bases of the junction unmatched. CDR3 length: 15 residues. CDR3 DNA: TGTGCCAGCAGGAACCCCGGACTAGCCACAGATACGCAGTATTTT. Translation: CASRNPGLATDTQYF.

The chain combines TRBV18 with TRBJ1-1; D is perhaps TRBD1 (6 bases). Germline V gene lookup returns CDR1 KGHSH and CDR2 LQKENI. V shed 4 bases and J shed 1 base, with 10 bases lying between them. The length of the CDR3 is 14 residues. CDR3 DNA sequence: TGTGCCAGCTCACTTTCAGGGGAGAACACTGAAGCTTTCTTT. Translating gives CASSLSGENTEAFF. Filled out from reference TRBV18 and TRBJ1-1, the complete variable domain reads NAGVMQNPRHLVRRRGQEARLRCSPMKGHSHVYWYRQLPEEGLKFMVYLQKENIIDESGMPKERFSAEFPKEGPSILRIQQVVRGDSAAYFCASSLSGENTEAFFGQGTRLTVV.

This clone showed up just a few times. The chain recombines TRBV27 with TRBJ2-3, with 9 bases fitting TRBD2. Germline V gives CDR1 MNHEY, CDR2 SMNVEV (reference sequence). J gave up 2 bases and V 6 bases, and 9 bases lay outside the gene matches. CDR3 length: 16 amino acids. The DNA for the CDR3 is TGTGCCAGCAGGCCTATAGCGGGGGACCCCACAGATACGCAGTATTTT. Translated: CASRPIAGDPTDTQYF.

The chain has TRBV9 and TRBJ2-2; 8 nucleotides match TRBD1. This CDR3 comprises 14 residues. V lost 5 bases, J lost 3 bases, and 3 bases stayed unmatched. Per the germline V gene, CDR1 is SGDLS and CDR2 is YYNGEE. CDR3 nucleotides: TGTGCCAGCAGTGGGACAGGCTACACCGGGGAGCTGTTTTTT. Protein product: CASSGTGYTGELFF.

The CDR3 DNA reads TGTGCCATCAGTGACTCGAAACAACCCTCCTACGAGCAGTACTTC. Translation: CAISDSKQPSYEQYF. The chain couples TRBV10-3 to TRBJ2-7; D gene uncertain. This CDR3 contains 15 residues. The germline gives CDR1 ENHRY, CDR2 SYGVKD. The ends were cut back, 3 bases at V and 0 bases at J, with 12 bases in the middle.

This sequence joins TRBV4-3 and TRBJ2-2; 12 bases fit TRBD2. Germline loops: CDR1 LGHNA, CDR2 YSLEER. J was trimmed by 1 base and V by 0 bases; bases with no gene match: 3. The CDR3 spans 18 residues. The CDR3 reads CASSQELLAGGNTGELFF. The CDR3, as DNA: TGCGCCAGCAGCCAAGAACTACTAGCGGGGGGGAACACCGGGGAGCTGTTTTTT.

This clone was detected only a few times. V gene TRBV20-1 combines with J gene TRBJ2-7; D not resolved. The CDR3 spans 10 residues. Trimming pared 3 bases from V and 3 bases from J, leaving 3 bases between. CDR1 is DFQATT and CDR2 is SNEGSKA in the germline V gene (reference sequence). The CDR3 sequence: CSASVYEQYF. The CDR3 bases are TGCAGTGCTAGCGTCTACGAGCAGTACTTC.

The rearrangement links TRBV21-1 to TRBJ2-7; the table gives TRBD1 as D, unverified against the DNA. TRBV21-1 is assigned pseudogene status. This CDR3 has 14 amino acids. DNA of the CDR3: TGTGCCAGCAGCAAAGTTGGACAGACCTACGAGCAGTACTTC. Translating it yields CASSKVGQTYEQYF.

This clone came up a few times. This chain links TRBV10-3 with TRBJ2-5, with 7 bases identical to TRBD2. V trimming: 3 bases; J trimming: 3 bases; junction bases outside the gene matches: 4. The CDR3 runs to 14 residues. The germline gives CDR1 ENHRY, CDR2 SYGVKD. The CDR3 region is CAISEAGLEETQYF. CDR3 in DNA: TGTGCCATCAGTGAAGCGGGGTTGGAAGAGACCCAGTACTTC.

The chain carries TRBV5-1 and TRBJ2-7; 8 bases map to TRBD1. The V gene end was trimmed by 1 base and the J gene end by 2 bases; junction bases not matched to a gene: 5. Germline V gene sequence: CDR1 SGHRS, CDR2 YFSETQ. The CDR3 length is 15 residues. As DNA, the CDR3 is TGCGCCAGCAGCTTGACAGGGGGGACCACCTACGAGCAGTACTTC. This translates into CASSLTGGTTYEQYF.